This T cell receptor beta chain was recorded in a study of blood T cell repertoires in COVID-19 (TCRdb year 2020). As for the study more broadly: Samples from collaborators originated in the United States, Italy and Spain and spanned both the acute and convalescent phases of COVID-19. The material from the prospective study consisted of cDNA or gDNA derived from T cells, B-cell-depleted T cells, or PBMCs. The samples were drawn from two sources: the first 160 participants of the ongoing ImmuneRACE study, and 950 to 1,500 subjects contributed by 6 global collaborators. The sample metadata nearly always contained a de-identified subject ID, COVID-19 status, age in years and sex. Subjects who had been exposed to COVID-19, were actively infected with it, or had recovered from it provided the deeply sampled blood TCRbeta repertoires that made up the dataset. HLA class I and class II types, where available, came from metadata supplied by the sample provider rather than from assay-based typing. A freely available public database, intended as a resource for researchers studying the immune response to SARS-CoV-2, is where the repertoires were released. Paper-wide results and their limitations: How much clinical and demographic metadata was included differed by source and by participant, and the metadata was provided uncurated.

Points on this clone: No cognate antigen has been identified for it. No base qualities exist here, and no much larger clone lies one base off it.

TCRbeta CDR3 regions were amplified from genomic DNA using the immunoSEQ Assay, a bias-controlled multiplex PCR. The study's own analysis went as follows. Nucleated cell counts per sample were estimated from amplification of reference gene primers within the assay. To quantify the absolute abundance of each unique TCRbeta CDR3 rearrangement, sequence reads were collapsed and filtered. Productive Simpson clonality was computed per sample as the square root of Simpson's diversity index over productive rearrangements. TCRdb carries this immuneACCESS record with in-frame sequences only. Its versions omit some clonotypes, under half of them owing to an unresolved V gene in the studies checked, with the rest unexplained. V and J calls and clone size are those listed in that table; D and trimming were worked out from the DNA. This sample lists about 220,000 clones; around 80% were detected once. The ten largest make up more than 7% of the sample.

Whole blood was collected in K2EDTA tubes by collaborating institutions according to the institutions' own protocols. For TCRbeta analysis, collaborators shipped samples as frozen whole blood, isolated PBMCs, or DNA extracted from either of those sample types. The receptor was derived from a woman in her 70s with acute or convalescent COVID-19. Sequencing was performed on peripheral blood.

The DNA is as follows: TGTGCCAGCAGGGGGGCAGGGTTGGGTGAAAAACTGTTTTTT. Its amino acids are CASRGAGLGEKLFF. The sequence links TRBV5-4 to TRBJ1-4; TRBD1 is perhaps the D gene, given 6 matching bases. Including cysteine and phenylalanine, the CDR3 has 14 amino acids. Only CDR3 DNA is held: 42 bases, read in frame from base 1. Per the germline V gene (reference sequence), SGHNT is the CDR1 and YYREEE is the CDR2. V is cut by 5 bases and J by 7 bases, and the space between the germline ends is 15 bases.